The 4 T cell receptor beta chains below come from one sample, sequenced in a study of T cells in localized non-small cell lung cancer (dated by TCRdb to the early 2020s). The library was built by means of the immunoSEQ multiplex PCR assay. Here the immuneACCESS table is served through TCRdb, limited to in-frame sequences with V and J called. Missing clones are a known gap in these copies; in checked studies unresolved V genes cover under half, and the rest lacks a known reason. This sample comprises 70,000 to 75,000 clones, approximately 84% of them detected only once. The ten biggest clones cover 1% to 1.5% of the sample. The sample was peripheral blood, taken before any cancer treatment. All receptors come from a female donor of 60 years or more with stage I lung adenocarcinoma.

This chain connects TRBV5-6 to TRBJ1-1; TRBD1 agrees at 8 bases. V was pared by 0 bases and J by 1 base, with 2 bases of the junction left unmatched. This CDR3 contains 15 residues. CDR1 and CDR2 (germline): SGHDT, YYEEEE. CDR3 region: CASSLVGTGNTEAFF. CDR3 nucleotide sequence: TGTGCCAGCAGCTTGGTAGGGACAGGGAACACTGAAGCTTTCTTT.

This clone was recorded once. The genes are TRBV15 and TRBJ1-2; TRBD1 matches 10 bases. J lost 3 bases, V lost 3 bases, and 10 bases had no gene match. This CDR3 has 17 residues. The germline V gene encodes CDR1 LNHNV and CDR2 YYDKDF (reference sequence). CDR3 amino acids: CATSSNRQGAYDYGYTF. The CDR3 DNA is TGTGCCACCAGCAGCAATAGACAGGGGGCGTACGACTATGGCTACACCTTC.

The V gene is TRBV10-3, the J gene TRBJ1-1; TRBD1 matches at 7 bases. The CDR3 has 16 residues. The V and J ends lost 4 bases and 0 bases, in that order; junction bases with no gene match: 8. CDR1 is ENHRY, CDR2 SYGVKD, per germline. The CDR3 coding sequence is TGTGCCATCAGTGGAGGGGAGGGGGCAATGAACACTGAAGCTTTCTTT. Protein: CAISGGEGAMNTEAFF.

The V gene is TRBV7-8, the J gene TRBJ2-1; D not certain. V was clipped by 1 base and J by 4 bases, with 8 bases between them. Looked up from germline, CDR1 is SGHVS and CDR2 is FQNEAQ. The CDR3 sequence is 14 residues long. CDR3 residues: CASSLVNFYNEQFF. CDR3 bases: TGTGCCAGCAGCTTAGTAAACTTTTACAATGAGCAGTTCTTC.